The clone carrying this TCR beta chain occurred a few times. This record belongs to a study of blood T cell repertoires in COVID-19. Clones were read by immunoSEQ multiplex PCR, and TCRdb kept only the in-frame ones, dropping some. The sample shows 150,000 to 200,000 clones, roughly four fifths of them seen only once. The CDR3 runs 15 residues. Deletions cut 1 base from V and 9 bases from J, with 13 bases between. The V gene's germline CDR1 is MDHEN and CDR2 SYDVKM. Patients in Seattle were enrolled during active infection, then followed longitudinally. The sample taken for sequencing was peripheral blood. The clonotype originates from a woman between 65 and 79 years old with COVID-19, enrolled during active disease. The chain is built from TRBV28 and TRBJ1-6; D is uncertain. The CDR3 spells CASSLSSGVGSPLHF. The CDR3 region has the DNA TGTGCCAGCAGTTTATCGAGTGGAGTCGGTTCACCCCTCCACTTT.